These 32 T cell receptor beta chains were sequenced from one sample in a study of regulatory T cells in long-lasting Graves disease. In building TCR beta libraries, iRepertoire HTBI primers were used together with Arm-PCR of CDR3 regions. TCRdb fed the multiplex PCR reads into MiXCR, producing one record per CDR3 protein. The table includes approximately 350,000 distinct CDR3 sequences, 20% to 25% detected once. Sample time point: persistent/refractory GD, antithyroid drugs over 5 years with positive TRAb. Preparation of the TCR library used RNA extracted from PBMCs. The material was peripheral blood mononuclear cells (PBMCs), obtained when the disease was refractory, from a patient treated with antithyroid drugs. The receptors come from a woman aged 40 to 50 with Graves disease.

This clonotype occurred a few times. The J gene is TRBJ2-5, the V gene TRBV5-6, with D possibly TRBD1 on 5 matching bases. V lost 7 bases and J 5 bases, leaving 12 bases between the germline ends. The CDR3 consists of 12 residues. Germline assignment: CDR1 SGHDT and CDR2 YYEEEE. The CDR3 DNA sequence: TGTGCCAGCCATAGGGGTTCGGAGACCCAGTACTTC. It is translated as CASHRGSETQYF.

Comments on this clonotype: A much bigger clone sits one base away, suggesting this may be a read error. V and J are TRBV5-1 and TRBJ2-7; a weak D match, TRBD2 (6 bases). The CDR3 sequence is 13 residues long. From germline, CDR1 is SGHRS and CDR2 YFSETQ. The CDR3 sequence is CASSFPSANERYF. CDR3 sequence (DNA): TGCGCCAGCAGCTTCCCTAGCGCCAACGAGCGGTACTTC.

This clonotype was detected only a few times. The chain carries TRBV28 and TRBJ1-2; TRBD1 matches 8 bases. The CDR3 consists of 13 residues. CDR1 MDHEN and CDR2 SYDVKM come from the germline V gene. Trimming cost V 3 bases and J 7 bases; bases outside gene matches: 4. CDR3 in amino acids: CASSLDRVIGYTF. The CDR3 DNA sequence: TGTGCCAGCAGTTTGGACAGGGTCATTGGCTACACCTTC.

This clonotype was counted a few times. The rearrangement uses TRBV28 and TRBJ2-4; weak D call: TRBD1 (6 bases). Deletions cut 5 bases from V and 0 bases from J, with 17 bases between. The CDR3 loop spans 17 amino acids. Per the germline V gene, CDR1 is MDHEN and CDR2 is SYDVKM. CDR3 sequence: CASSLSSGTLAKNIQYF. CDR3 DNA: TGTGCCAGCAGTCTAAGTTCCGGGACACTAGCCAAAAACATTCAGTACTTC.

V and J are TRBV20-1 and TRBJ1-5, with 9 bases fitting TRBD1. This CDR3 comprises 15 residues. Trimming cost V 8 bases and J 1 base; bases outside gene matches: 9. In germline, CDR1 is DFQATT, CDR2 SNEGSKA (reference sequence). The CDR3 sequence is CSTTGGLRSNQPQHF. In DNA form, the CDR3 reads TGCAGTACAACAGGGGGCTTGAGGAGCAATCAGCCCCAGCATTTT.

This clonotype was counted only a few times. This sequence joins TRBV6-1 and TRBJ1-1, with 9 bases fitting TRBD1. Trimming cost V 4 bases and J 6 bases; bases outside gene matches: 6. Germline V gene data show CDR1 as MNHNS and CDR2 as SASEGT. The CDR3 consists of 14 residues. CDR3: CASSGDRERPEAFF. The CDR3 DNA is TGTGCCAGCAGTGGGGACAGGGAGAGACCTGAAGCTTTCTTT.

The chain recombines TRBV12-3 or TRBV12-4 with TRBJ2-1; no clear D gene. This CDR3 region has 15 residues. Between the trimmed V and J ends, which lost 1 base and 3 bases, there was a span of 10 bases. The CDR3 bases are TGTGCCAGCAGTTTAGTTGGATACCTCTACAATGAGCAGTTCTTC. Translating gives CASSLVGYLYNEQFF.

This chain uses TRBV11-2 with TRBJ2-1, with D perhaps TRBD2 (5 bases). This CDR3 is 14 amino acids long. CDR1 is SGHAT and CDR2 is FQNNGV in the germline V gene. V was clipped by 5 bases and J by 2 bases, with 10 bases between them. The CDR3 region has the DNA TGTGCCAGCAGCCCCCTGAGGGCCTACAATGAGCAGTTCTTC. This codes for CASSPLRAYNEQFF.

This chain joins TRBV28 and TRBJ2-1; 10 bases line up with TRBD1. The CDR3 has 17 residues. Germline lookup yields CDR1 MDHEN and CDR2 SYDVKM. Trimming cost V 2 bases and J 5 bases; bases outside gene matches: 9. The CDR3 sequence: CASSLIAGTGANNEQFF. Here the CDR3 DNA reads TGTGCCAGCAGTTTAATCGCTGGGACAGGGGCTAACAATGAGCAGTTCTTC.

This clonotype has just a few counts. The V gene is TRBV28, the J gene TRBJ2-2; D is unresolved. In germline, CDR1 is MDHEN, CDR2 SYDVKM. This CDR3 contains 16 residues. The germline V and J ends were trimmed by 0 bases and 4 bases, with 12 bases remaining between them. This CDR3 is CASSLWGTSLTGELFF. CDR3 bases: TGTGCCAGCAGTTTATGGGGCACGAGCCTCACCGGGGAGCTGTTTTTT.

The table lists this clonotype with many counts. The genes are TRBV2 and TRBJ1-4; TRBD1 is a possible D gene (5 bases). Between the trimmed V and J ends, which lost 7 bases and 0 bases, there was a span of 12 bases. CDR1 SNHLY and CDR2 FYNNEI come from the germline V gene. The length of the CDR3 is 15 residues. CDR3 in amino acids: CASMRRTTTNEKLFF. For the CDR3, the DNA is TGTGCCAGCATGAGGCGGACAACAACTAATGAAAAACTGTTTTTT.

Regarding this clonotype: A single base separates this from a much larger clone, so it may be a read error. J is TRBJ1-5 and V is TRBV28; weak D call: TRBD1 (6 bases). CDR1 and CDR2 from the germline V gene are MDHEN and SYDVKM. V shed 6 bases and J shed 7 bases, with 28 bases lying between them. The CDR3 has 18 residues. The DNA of the CDR3 is TGTGCCAGCAGACCCCTTGGTTCGGGGGCAGGGTCATGGCAGCCCCAGCATTTT. Protein: CASRPLGSGAGSWQPQHF.

The rearrangement links TRBV7-9 to TRBJ2-2, with 9 nucleotides matching TRBD2. This CDR3 comprises 19 residues. The ends lost 5 bases at V and 2 bases at J; junction bases unmatched: 15. Germline lookup yields CDR1 SEHNR and CDR2 FQNEAQ (reference sequence). In DNA form, the CDR3 reads TGTGCCAGCAGCCCGCACCGAAGGGGCGGGAGGGCCAACACCGGGGAGCTGTTTTTT. Translating it yields CASSPHRRGGRANTGELFF.

This clonotype occurred a few times. The genes are TRBV10-3 and TRBJ1-5; D may be TRBD1 (6 bases). This CDR3 region has 15 residues. The germline V and J ends were trimmed by 0 bases and 4 bases, with 10 bases remaining between them. Germline loops: CDR1 ENHRY, CDR2 SYGVKD. Here the CDR3 DNA reads TGTGCCATCAGTGAGTCAGCAGGGGAAAATCAGCCCCAGCATTTT. It encodes CAISESAGENQPQHF.

V usage is TRBV24-1 and J usage is TRBJ2-7, with TRBD1 identical over 9 bases. CDR3 length equals 13 residues. V was pared by 5 bases and J by 4 bases, with 2 bases of the junction left unmatched. The germline V gene encodes CDR1 KGHDR and CDR2 SFDVKD. The CDR3 loop reads CATSVTGGYEQYF. In DNA form, the CDR3 reads TGTGCCACCAGTGTGACAGGGGGATACGAGCAGTACTTC.

V usage is TRBV3-1 and J usage is TRBJ2-5; no firm D call. The CDR3 covers 18 residues. The V gene lost 3 bases and the J gene lost 5 bases, with 25 bases spanning the gap. From germline, CDR1 is LGHDT and CDR2 YNNKEL (reference sequence). The CDR3 DNA sequence: TGTGCCAGCAGCCAGGGATCGGCAGGTTTGGCCGCGCAGGAGACCCAGTACTTC. This translates into CASSQGSAGLAAQETQYF.

A word on this clonotype: This may come from a read error, since a much larger clone is one base off. The V call is TRBV2, the J call TRBJ1-2; 7 bases are shared with TRBD1. Germline V gene sequence: CDR1 SNHLY, CDR2 FYNNEI. This CDR3 has 16 amino acids. The CDR3 spells CASSEARGEFRYGYSF. The CDR3 DNA reads as TGTGCCAGCAGTGAAGCCAGGGGGGAGTTCCGCTATGGCTACAGCTTC.

The CDR3 DNA is TGCAGTGCCCAGCGGGGACAGGGGGGTCACGAGACCCAGTACTTC. This encodes CSAQRGQGGHETQYF. V and J are TRBV20-1 and TRBJ2-5; 11 nucleotides agree with TRBD1. The CDR3 runs to 15 residues. In germline, CDR1 is DFQATT, CDR2 SNEGSKA (reference sequence). V gave up 6 bases and J gave up 5 bases; unmatched junction bases: 11.

The sample holds many counts of this clonotype. This sequence joins TRBV29-1 and TRBJ1-2; D ambiguous. The CDR3 consists of 14 residues. Germline CDR1 reads SQVTM; CDR2 reads ANQGSEA. Trimming shortened V by 0 bases and J by 2 bases, and 10 bases separated the two germline ends. The CDR3 is CSVEEVGGNYGYTF. CDR3 bases: TGCAGCGTTGAAGAGGTGGGAGGGAACTATGGCTACACCTTC.

Ten or more counts support this clonotype. The rearrangement links TRBV10-3 to TRBJ1-4, with D possibly TRBD1 on 6 matching bases. Trimming shortened V by 3 bases and J by 8 bases, and 13 bases separated the two germline ends. Germline-derived CDR1 and CDR2 are ENHRY and SYGVKD. This CDR3 has 14 amino acids. CDR3 protein: CAISDSRGNEKLFF. In DNA, the CDR3 is TGTGCCATCAGTGATAGTAGGGGGAACGAAAAACTGTTTTTT.

This chain uses TRBV29-1 with TRBJ1-2; D perhaps matches TRBD1 (5 bases). CDR1 is SQVTM, CDR2 ANQGSEA, per germline. V lost 3 bases and J 4 bases, leaving 9 bases between the germline ends. The CDR3 spans 12 residues. The CDR3 DNA reads as TGCAGCGTTGATTCGGGGGTCTATGGCTACACCTTC. Its protein is CSVDSGVYGYTF.

This clonotype was recorded a few times. The V and J genes are TRBV5-1 and TRBJ2-2; no clear D. This CDR3 has 15 amino acids. The V gene lost 0 bases and the J gene lost 7 bases, with 13 bases spanning the gap. In germline, CDR1 is SGHRS, CDR2 YFSETQ. The CDR3: CASSLAGLSGGELFF. CDR3 DNA: TGCGCCAGCAGCTTGGCCGGTTTGAGTGGCGGGGAGCTGTTTTTT.

At least ten counts were recorded for this clonotype. The J gene is TRBJ1-1, the V gene TRBV6-1, with 7 bases that match TRBD1. V gave up 9 bases and J gave up 0 bases; unmatched junction bases: 7. Germline-derived CDR1 and CDR2 are MNHNS and SASEGT. The CDR3 covers 14 residues. CDR3 residues: CASSRDSMNTEAFF. In DNA form, the CDR3 reads TGTGCCAGTTCCCGGGACAGCATGAACACTGAAGCTTTCTTT.

This clonotype was seen only a few times. The chain uses TRBV12-3 or TRBV12-4 and TRBJ2-5; possibly TRBD2 for D (5 bases). Trimming pared 7 bases from V and 4 bases from J, leaving 19 bases between. The CDR3 has 15 residues. The CDR3 bases are TGTGCCAGCACCCTTTTCGGTGGAGGTATAGAGACCCAGTACTTC. It is translated as CASTLFGGGIETQYF.

This clonotype was observed many times. The genes are TRBV2 and TRBJ2-2; tentatively, D is TRBD2 (5 bases). The CDR3 is 14 residues long. V was trimmed by 10 bases and J by 0 bases, leaving 12 bases between them. Germline values: CDR1 SNHLY, CDR2 FYNNEI. Here the CDR3 reads CATQRSPNTGELFF. The CDR3 DNA reads as TGTGCCACCCAGCGGAGCCCGAACACCGGGGAGCTGTTTTTT.

The chain joins TRBV11-2 to TRBJ2-5, with TRBD2 identical over 9 bases. V trimming: 5 bases; J trimming: 3 bases; junction bases outside the gene matches: 16. The CDR3 runs 18 residues. Looked up from germline, CDR1 is SGHAT and CDR2 is FQNNGV. CDR3 sequence reads: CASSPRGSSGIDKETQYF. The CDR3 DNA follows: TGTGCCAGCAGCCCAAGAGGGTCTAGCGGGATCGACAAAGAGACCCAGTACTTC.

The gene calls are TRBV7-2 and TRBJ2-6; D remains ambiguous. V was trimmed by 5 bases and J by 4 bases, leaving 12 bases between them. The germline V gene has CDR1 SGHTA and CDR2 FQGNSA. The CDR3 spans 15 residues. The CDR3 DNA reads TGTGCCAGCAGCGTGGCCCAGGCGGGGGCCAACGTCCTGACTTTC. This translates into CASSVAQAGANVLTF.

This clonotype was detected ten times or more. The chain couples TRBV12-3 or TRBV12-4 to TRBJ2-7; TRBD2 matches 9 bases. With 6 bases clipped from V and 7 bases from J, the junction kept 10 bases outside the gene matches. The CDR3 is 14 amino acids. CDR3 residues: CASSRIAGAHEQYF. CDR3 DNA sequence: TGTGCCAGCAGCAGAATAGCGGGAGCGCATGAGCAGTACTTC.

CDR3 DNA sequence: TGTGCCATCACTCCCGGGACGGACGAACCCTACGAGCAGTACTTC. This codes for CAITPGTDEPYEQYF. The V and J genes are TRBV10-3 and TRBJ2-7, with D perhaps assigned TRBD1 or TRBD2 (5 bases each). V was shortened by 7 bases and J by 2 bases, with 18 bases between the two germline ends. CDR1 is ENHRY and CDR2 is SYGVKD in the germline V gene. The CDR3 runs 15 residues.

This clonotype appeared many times. The chain joins TRBV2 to TRBJ1-1; tentative D call: TRBD1 (5 bases). Trimming left V 3 bases short and J 4 bases short, with 15 bases between. The germline gives CDR1 SNHLY, CDR2 FYNNEI. This CDR3 has 15 residues. In DNA form, the CDR3 reads TGTGCCAGCAGTGACCTCGGGAAGGGGAGCACTGAAGCTTTCTTT. This codes for CASSDLGKGSTEAFF.

This clonotype was seen many times. The J gene is TRBJ1-6, the V gene TRBV28, with D possibly being TRBD1 (6 bases). Trimming cost V 2 bases and J 10 bases, with 12 bases left between them. CDR3 length: 14 residues. The germline CDR1 and CDR2 sequences are MDHEN and SYDVKM. In DNA form, the CDR3 reads TGTGCCAGCAGTTTAAGGGGGGGTCGGTCACCCCTCCACTTT. Its protein product is CASSLRGGRSPLHF.

The chain combines TRBV20-1 with TRBJ2-2; 7 bases are shared with TRBD2. Trimming cost V 1 base and J 8 bases; bases outside gene matches: 7. From germline, CDR1 is DFQATT and CDR2 SNEGSKA (reference sequence). The CDR3 contains 14 residues. The CDR3 spells CSARVPAGRGELFF. The DNA of the CDR3 is TGCAGTGCTAGAGTTCCAGCGGGAAGGGGGGAGCTGTTTTTT.